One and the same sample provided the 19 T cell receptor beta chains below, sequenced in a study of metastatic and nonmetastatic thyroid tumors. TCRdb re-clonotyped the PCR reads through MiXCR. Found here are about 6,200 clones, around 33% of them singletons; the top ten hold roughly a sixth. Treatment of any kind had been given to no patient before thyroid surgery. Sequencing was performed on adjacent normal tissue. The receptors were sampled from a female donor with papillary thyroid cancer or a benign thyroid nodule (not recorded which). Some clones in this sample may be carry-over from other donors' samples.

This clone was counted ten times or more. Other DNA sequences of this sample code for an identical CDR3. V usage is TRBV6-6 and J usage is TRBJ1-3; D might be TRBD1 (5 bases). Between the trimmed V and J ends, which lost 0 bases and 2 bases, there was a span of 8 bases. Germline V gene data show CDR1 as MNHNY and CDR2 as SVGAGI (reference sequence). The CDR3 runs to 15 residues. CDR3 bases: TGTGCCAGCAGTTACTCCGGGACGACTGGAAACACCATATATTTT. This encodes CASSYSGTTGNTIYF.

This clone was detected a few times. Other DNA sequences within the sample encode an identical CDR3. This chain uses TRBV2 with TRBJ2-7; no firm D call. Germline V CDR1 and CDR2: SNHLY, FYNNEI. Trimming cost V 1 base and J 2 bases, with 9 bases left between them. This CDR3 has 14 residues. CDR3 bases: TGTGCCAGCAGTGAAGATCTTGGAACCTACGAGCAGTACTTC. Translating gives CASSEDLGTYEQYF. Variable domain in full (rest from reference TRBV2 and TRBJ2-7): EPEVTQTPSHQVTQMGQEVILRCVPISNHLYFYWYRQILGQKVEFLVSFYNNEISEKSEIFDDQFSVERPDGSNFTLKIRSTKLEDSAMYFCASSEDLGTYEQYFGPGTRLTVT.

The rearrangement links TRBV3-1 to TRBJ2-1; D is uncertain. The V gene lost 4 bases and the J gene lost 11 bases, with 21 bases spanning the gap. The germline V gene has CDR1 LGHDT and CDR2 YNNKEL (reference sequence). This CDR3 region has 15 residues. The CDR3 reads CASSPNYLGEGKQFF. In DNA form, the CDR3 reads TGTGCCAGCAGCCCCAATTATCTAGGCGAAGGGAAGCAGTTCTTC.

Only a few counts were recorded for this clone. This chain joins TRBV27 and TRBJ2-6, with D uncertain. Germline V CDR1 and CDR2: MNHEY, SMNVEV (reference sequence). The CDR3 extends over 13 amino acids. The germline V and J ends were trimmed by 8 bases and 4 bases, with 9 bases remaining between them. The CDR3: CASSPSGANVLTF. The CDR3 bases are TGTGCCAGCTCTCCCTCCGGGGCCAACGTCCTGACTTTC.

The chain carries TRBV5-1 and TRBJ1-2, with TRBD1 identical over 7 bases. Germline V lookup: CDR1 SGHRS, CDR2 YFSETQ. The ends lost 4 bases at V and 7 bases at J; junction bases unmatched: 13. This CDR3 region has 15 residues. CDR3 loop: CASSSTGASVGGYTF. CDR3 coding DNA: TGCGCCAGCAGCAGCACAGGGGCCAGCGTAGGTGGCTACACCTTC.

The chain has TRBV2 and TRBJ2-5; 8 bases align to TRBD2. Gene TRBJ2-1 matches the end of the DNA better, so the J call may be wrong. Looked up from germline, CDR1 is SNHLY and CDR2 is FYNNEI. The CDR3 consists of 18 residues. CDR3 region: CASMVGREPGGPDNEQFF. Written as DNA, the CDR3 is TGTGCCAGCATGGTGGGCAGGGAGCCGGGAGGGCCGGACAATGAGCAGTTCTTC.

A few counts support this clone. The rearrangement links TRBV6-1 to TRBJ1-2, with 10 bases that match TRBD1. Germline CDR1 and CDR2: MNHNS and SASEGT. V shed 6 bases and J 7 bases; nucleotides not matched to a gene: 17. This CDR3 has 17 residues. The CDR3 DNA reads TGTGCCAGCAGCCACTCACCAAAAGGACAGGGGGTTGGTGGCTACACCTTC. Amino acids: CASSHSPKGQGVGGYTF.

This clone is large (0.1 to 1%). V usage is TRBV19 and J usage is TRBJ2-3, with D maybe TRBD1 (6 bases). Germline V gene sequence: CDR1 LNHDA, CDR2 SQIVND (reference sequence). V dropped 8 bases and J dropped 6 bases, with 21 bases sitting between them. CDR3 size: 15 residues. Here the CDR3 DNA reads TGTGCCAGTTCCCCGCTACAGGGACCTACTGATACGCAGTATTTT. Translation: CASSPLQGPTDTQYF.

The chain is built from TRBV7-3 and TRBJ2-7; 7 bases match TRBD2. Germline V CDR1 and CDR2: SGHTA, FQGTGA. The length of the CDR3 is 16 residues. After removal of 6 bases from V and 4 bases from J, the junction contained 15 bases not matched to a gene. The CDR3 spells CASSLSTSWLPYEQYF. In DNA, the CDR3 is TGTGCCAGCAGTTTATCGACTAGCTGGCTCCCTTACGAGCAGTACTTC. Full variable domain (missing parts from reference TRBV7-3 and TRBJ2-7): GAGVSQTPSNKVTEKGKYVELRCDPISGHTALYWYRQSLGQGPEFLIYFQGTGAADDSGLPNDRFFAVRPEGSVSTLKIQRTERGDSAVYLCASSLSTSWLPYEQYFGPGTRLTVT.

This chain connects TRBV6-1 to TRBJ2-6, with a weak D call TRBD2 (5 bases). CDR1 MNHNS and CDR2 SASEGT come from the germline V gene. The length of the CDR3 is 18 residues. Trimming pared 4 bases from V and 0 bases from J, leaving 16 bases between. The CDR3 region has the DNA TGTGCCAGCAGTGGCCTCCGGGATGGCAACTCTGGGGCCAACGTCCTGACTTTC. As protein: CASSGLRDGNSGANVLTF.

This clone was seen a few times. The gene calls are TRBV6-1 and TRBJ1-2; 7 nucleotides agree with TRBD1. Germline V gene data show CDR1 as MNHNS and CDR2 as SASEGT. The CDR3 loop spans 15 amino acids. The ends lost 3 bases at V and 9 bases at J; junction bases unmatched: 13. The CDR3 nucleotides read TGTGCCAGCAGTGAGTTCGTACAGGGGAAAACTAGCTACACCTTC. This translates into CASSEFVQGKTSYTF.

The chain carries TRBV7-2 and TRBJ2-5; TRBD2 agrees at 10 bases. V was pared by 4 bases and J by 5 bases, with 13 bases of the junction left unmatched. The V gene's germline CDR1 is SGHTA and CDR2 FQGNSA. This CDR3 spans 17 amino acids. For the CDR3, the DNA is TGTGCCAGCAGCTATAATATTCCTAGCGGGAGTGGGGAGACCCAGTACTTC. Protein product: CASSYNIPSGSGETQYF.

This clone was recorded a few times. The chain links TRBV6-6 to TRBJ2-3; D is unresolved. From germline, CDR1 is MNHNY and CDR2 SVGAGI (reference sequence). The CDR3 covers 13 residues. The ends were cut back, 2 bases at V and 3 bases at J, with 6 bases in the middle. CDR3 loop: CASSYGETDTQYF. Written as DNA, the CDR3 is TGTGCCAGCAGTTACGGGGAAACAGATACGCAGTATTTT.

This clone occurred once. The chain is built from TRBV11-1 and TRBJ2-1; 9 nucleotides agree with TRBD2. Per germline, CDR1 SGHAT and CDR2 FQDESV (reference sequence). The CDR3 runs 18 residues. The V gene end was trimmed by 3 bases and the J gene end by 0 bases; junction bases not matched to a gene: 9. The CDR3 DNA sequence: TGTGCCAGCAGCTTGAGGTCTAGCGGGGCTACCTCCTACAATGAGCAGTTCTTC. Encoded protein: CASSLRSSGATSYNEQFF.

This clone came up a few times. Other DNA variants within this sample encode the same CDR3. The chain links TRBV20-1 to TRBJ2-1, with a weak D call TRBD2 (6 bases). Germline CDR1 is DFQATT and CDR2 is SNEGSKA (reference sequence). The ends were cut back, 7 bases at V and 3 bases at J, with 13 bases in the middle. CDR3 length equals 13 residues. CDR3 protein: CSGGTANYNEQFF. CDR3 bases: TGCAGTGGCGGGACTGCAAACTACAATGAGCAGTTCTTC.

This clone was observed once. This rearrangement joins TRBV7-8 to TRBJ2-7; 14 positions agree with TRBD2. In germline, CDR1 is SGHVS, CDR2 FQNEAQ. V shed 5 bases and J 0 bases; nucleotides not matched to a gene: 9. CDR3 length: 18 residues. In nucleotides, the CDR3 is TGTGCCAGCAGCCGCCCGACTAGCGGGGGGGTAAGCTCCTACGAGCAGTACTTC. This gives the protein CASSRPTSGGVSSYEQYF. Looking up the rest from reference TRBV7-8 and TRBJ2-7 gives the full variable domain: GAGVSQSPRYKVAKRGQDVALRCDPISGHVSLFWYQQALGQGPEFLTYFQNEAQLDKSGLPSDRFFAERPEGSVSTLKIQRTQQEDSAVYLCASSRPTSGGVSSYEQYFGPGTRLTVT.

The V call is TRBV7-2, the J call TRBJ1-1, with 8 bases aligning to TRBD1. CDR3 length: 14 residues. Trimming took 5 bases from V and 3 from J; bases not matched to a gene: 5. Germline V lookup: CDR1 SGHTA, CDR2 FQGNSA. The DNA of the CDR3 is TGTGCCAGCAGCGCAAACAGGGGGTACACTGAAGCTTTCTTT. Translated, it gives CASSANRGYTEAFF.

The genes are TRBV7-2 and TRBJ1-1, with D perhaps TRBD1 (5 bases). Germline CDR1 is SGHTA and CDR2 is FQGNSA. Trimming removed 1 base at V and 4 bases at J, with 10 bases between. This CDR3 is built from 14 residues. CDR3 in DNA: TGTGCCAGCAGCTTAGGTGCCAGGGTCACTGAAGCTTTCTTT. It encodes CASSLGARVTEAFF. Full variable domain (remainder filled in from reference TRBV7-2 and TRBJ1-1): GAGVSQSPSNKVTEKGKDVELRCDPISGHTALYWYRQSLGQGLEFLIYFQGNSAPDKSGLPSDRFSAERTGGSVSTLTIQRTQQEDSAVYLCASSLGARVTEAFFGQGTRLTVV.

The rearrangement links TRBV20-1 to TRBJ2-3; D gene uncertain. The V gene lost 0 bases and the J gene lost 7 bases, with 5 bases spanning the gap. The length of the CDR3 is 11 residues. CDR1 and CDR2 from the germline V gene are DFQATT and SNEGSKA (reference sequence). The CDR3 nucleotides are TGCAGTGCTAGAGAGGGGAATACGCAGTATTTT. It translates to CSAREGNTQYF.